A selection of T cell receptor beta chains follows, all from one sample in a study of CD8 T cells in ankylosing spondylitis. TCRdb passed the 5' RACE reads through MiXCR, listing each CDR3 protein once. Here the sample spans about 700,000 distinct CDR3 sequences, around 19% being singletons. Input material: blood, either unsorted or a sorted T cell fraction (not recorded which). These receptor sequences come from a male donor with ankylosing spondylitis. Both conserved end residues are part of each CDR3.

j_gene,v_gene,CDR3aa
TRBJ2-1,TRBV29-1,CSVYGTEPHNEQFF
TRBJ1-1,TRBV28,CASSLRQGYTEAFF
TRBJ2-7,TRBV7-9,CASSSFGGGYEQYF
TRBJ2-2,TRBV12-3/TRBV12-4,CASSFSGAVFAGELFF
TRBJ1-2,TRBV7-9,CASSLAVRPRSNYGYTF
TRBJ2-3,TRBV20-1,CSARDGNSLNTDTQYF
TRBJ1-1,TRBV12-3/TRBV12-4,CASSTTSATEAFF
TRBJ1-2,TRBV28,CASRLRDRDYGYTF
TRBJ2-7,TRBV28,CASEEQGAYEQYF
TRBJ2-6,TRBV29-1,CSGTVASGANVLTF
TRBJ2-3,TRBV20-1,CSARRVGGGETDTQYF
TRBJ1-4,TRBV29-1,CSVQQGSGEKLFF
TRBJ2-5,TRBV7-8,CASSLEGMWNQETQYF
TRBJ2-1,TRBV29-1,CSFRAGPVGNEQFF
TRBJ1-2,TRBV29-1,CSVEVWQTPNYGYTF
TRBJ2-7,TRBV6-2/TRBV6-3,CASSSRLRGDYEQYF
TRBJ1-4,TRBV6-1,CASSETTGYNEKLFF
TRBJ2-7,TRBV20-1,CSAHGLANYEQYF
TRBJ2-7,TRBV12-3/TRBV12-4,CASSIGTVDWDEQYF
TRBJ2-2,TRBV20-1,CSAPSGGHTGELFF
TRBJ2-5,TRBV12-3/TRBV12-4,CASSYQLRGGKETQYF
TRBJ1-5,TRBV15,CATRPDVNSNQPQHF
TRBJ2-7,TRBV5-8,CASSWRHSYEQYF
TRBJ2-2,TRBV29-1,CSVGWAGELFF
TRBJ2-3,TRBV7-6,CASSLGPRLDTQYF